This T cell receptor beta chain was recorded in a study of tissue T cells after allogeneic stem cell transplantation. Profiling relied on immunoSEQ multiplex PCR, and the TCRdb table lists in-frame clones only, not all of them. The sample has several thousand clones; around 42% are singletons. As concerns this clone: Mouse gene names and germline throughout. The read ends 1 residue shy of where the CDR3 ends; the end is completed using the germline J gene.

The CDR3 is 11 amino acids. Per germline, CDR1 NNHDY and CDR2 SYVADS. V was clipped by 9 bases and J by 5 bases; unmatched bases: 2. Time point denoted: mouse harvest day 7 after allogeneic transplant. Each mouse received 10^7 T-cell-depleted marrow cells plus 10^6 splenic CD5+ T cells by tail vein. Sample: gut tissue. This receptor was obtained from a female BALB/c mouse given C57BL/6 T cells with graft-versus-host disease after an allogeneic hematopoietic cell transplant. The chain couples TRBV13-3 to TRBJ2-5; TRBD2 aligns across 8 bases. Incomplete CDR3 DNA: TGTGCCACTGGGGGGCGAGACACCCAGTAC. It encodes CATGGRDTQY. The CDR3 in full is CATGGRDTQYF.